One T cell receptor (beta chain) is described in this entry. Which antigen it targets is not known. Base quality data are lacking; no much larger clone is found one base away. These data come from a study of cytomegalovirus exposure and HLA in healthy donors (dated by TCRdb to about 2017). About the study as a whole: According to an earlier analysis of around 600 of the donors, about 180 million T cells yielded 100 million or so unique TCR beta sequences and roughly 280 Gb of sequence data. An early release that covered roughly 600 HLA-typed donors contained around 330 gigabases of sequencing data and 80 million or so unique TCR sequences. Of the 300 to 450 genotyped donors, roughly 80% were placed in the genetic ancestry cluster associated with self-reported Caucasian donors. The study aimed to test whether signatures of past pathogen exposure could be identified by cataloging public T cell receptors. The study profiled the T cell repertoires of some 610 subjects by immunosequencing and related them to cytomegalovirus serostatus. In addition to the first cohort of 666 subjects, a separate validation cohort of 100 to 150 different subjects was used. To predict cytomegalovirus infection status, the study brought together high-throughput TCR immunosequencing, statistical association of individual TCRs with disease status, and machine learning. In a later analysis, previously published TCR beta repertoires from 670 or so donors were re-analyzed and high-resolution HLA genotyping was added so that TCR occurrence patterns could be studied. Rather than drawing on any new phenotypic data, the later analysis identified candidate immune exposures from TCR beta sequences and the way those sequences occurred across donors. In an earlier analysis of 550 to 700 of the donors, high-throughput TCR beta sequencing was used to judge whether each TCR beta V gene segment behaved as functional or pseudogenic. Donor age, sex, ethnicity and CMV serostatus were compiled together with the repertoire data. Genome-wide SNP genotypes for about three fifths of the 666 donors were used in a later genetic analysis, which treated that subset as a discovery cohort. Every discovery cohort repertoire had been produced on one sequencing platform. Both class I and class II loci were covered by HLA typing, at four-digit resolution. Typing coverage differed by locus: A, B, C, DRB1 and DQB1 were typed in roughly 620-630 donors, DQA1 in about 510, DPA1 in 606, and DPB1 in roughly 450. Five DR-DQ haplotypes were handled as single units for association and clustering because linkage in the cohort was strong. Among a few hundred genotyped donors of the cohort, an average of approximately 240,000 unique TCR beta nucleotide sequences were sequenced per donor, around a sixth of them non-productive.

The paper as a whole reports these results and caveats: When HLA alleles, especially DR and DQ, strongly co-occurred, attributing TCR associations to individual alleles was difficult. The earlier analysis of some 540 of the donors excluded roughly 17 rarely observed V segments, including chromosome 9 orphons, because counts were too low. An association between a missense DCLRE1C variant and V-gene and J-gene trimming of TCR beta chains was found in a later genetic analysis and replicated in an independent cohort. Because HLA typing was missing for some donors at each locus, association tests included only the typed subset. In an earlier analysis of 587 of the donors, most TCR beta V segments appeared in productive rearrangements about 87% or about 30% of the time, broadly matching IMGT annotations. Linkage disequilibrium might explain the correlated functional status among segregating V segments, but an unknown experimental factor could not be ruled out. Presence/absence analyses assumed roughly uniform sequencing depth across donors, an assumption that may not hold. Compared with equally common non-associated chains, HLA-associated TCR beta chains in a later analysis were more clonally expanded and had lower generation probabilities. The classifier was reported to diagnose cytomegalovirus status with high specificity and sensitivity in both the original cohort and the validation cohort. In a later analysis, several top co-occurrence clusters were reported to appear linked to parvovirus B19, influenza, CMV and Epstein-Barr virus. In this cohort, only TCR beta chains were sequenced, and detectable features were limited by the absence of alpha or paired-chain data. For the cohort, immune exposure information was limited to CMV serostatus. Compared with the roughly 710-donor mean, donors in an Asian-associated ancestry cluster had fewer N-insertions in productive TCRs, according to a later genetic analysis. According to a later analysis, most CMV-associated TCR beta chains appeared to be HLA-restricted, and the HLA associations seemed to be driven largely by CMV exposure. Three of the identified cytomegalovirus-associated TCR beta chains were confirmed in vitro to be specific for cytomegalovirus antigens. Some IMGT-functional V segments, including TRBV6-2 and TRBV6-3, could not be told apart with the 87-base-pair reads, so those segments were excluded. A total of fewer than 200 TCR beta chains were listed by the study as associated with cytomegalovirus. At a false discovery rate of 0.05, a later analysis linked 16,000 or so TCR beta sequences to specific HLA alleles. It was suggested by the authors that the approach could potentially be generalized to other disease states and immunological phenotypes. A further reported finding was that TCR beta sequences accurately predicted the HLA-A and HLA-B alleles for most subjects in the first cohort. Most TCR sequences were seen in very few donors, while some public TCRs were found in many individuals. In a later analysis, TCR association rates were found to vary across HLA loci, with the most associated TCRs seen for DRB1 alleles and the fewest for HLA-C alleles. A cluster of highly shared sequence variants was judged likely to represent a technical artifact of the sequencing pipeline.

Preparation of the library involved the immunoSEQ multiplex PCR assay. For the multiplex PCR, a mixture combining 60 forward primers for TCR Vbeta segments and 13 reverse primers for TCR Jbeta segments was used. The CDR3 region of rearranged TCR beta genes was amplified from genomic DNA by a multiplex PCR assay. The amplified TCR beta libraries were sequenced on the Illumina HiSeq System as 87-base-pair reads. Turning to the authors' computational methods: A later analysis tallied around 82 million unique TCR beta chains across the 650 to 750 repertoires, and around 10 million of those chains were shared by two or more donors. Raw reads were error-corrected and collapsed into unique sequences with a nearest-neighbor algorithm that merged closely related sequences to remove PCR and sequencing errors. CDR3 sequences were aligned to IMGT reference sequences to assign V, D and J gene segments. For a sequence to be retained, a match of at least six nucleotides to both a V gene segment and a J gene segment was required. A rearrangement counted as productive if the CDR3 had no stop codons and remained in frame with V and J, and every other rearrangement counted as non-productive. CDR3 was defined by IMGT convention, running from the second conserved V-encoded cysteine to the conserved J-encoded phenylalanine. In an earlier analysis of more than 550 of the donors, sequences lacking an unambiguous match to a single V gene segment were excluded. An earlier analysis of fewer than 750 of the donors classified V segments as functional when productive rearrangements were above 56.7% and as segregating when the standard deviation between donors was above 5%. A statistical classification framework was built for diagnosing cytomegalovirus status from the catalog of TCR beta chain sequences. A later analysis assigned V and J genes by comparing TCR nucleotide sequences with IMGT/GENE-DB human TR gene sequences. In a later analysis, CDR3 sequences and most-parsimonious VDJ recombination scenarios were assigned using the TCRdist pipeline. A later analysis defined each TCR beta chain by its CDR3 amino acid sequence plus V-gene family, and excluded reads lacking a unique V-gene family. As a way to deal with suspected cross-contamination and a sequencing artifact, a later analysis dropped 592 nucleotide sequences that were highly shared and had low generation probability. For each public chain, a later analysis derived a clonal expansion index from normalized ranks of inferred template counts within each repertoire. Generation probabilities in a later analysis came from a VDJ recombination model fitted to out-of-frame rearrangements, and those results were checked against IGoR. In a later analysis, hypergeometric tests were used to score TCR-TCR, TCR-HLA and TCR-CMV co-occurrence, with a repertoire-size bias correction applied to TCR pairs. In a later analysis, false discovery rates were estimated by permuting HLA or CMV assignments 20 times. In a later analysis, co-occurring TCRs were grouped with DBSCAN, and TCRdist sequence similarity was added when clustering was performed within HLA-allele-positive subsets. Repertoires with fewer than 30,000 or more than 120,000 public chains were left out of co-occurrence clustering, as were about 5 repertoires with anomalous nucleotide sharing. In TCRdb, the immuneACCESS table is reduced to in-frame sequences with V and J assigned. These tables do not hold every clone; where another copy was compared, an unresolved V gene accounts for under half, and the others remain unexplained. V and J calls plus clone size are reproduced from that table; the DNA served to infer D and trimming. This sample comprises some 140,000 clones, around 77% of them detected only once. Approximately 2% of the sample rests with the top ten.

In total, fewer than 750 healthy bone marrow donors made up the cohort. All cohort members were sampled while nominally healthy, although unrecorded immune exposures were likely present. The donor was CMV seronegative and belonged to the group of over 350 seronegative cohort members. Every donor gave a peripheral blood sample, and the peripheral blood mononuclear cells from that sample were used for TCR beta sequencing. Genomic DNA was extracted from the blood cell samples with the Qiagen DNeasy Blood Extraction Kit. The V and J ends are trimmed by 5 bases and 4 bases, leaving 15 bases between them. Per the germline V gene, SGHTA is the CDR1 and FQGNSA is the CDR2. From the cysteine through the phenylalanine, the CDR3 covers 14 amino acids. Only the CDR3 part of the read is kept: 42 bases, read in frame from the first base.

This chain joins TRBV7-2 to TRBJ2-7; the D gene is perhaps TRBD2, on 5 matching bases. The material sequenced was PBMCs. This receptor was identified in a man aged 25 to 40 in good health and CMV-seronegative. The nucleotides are TGTGCCAGCAGCGTAGGAGGATCGGTGTACGAGCAGTACTTC. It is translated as CASSVGGSVYEQYF. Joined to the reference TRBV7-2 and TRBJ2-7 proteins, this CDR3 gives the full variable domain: GAGVSQSPSNKVTEKGKDVELRCDPISGHTALYWYRQSLGQGLEFLIYFQGNSAPDKSGLPSDRFSAERTGGSVSTLTIQRTQQEDSAVYLCASSVGGSVYEQYFGPGTRLTVT.